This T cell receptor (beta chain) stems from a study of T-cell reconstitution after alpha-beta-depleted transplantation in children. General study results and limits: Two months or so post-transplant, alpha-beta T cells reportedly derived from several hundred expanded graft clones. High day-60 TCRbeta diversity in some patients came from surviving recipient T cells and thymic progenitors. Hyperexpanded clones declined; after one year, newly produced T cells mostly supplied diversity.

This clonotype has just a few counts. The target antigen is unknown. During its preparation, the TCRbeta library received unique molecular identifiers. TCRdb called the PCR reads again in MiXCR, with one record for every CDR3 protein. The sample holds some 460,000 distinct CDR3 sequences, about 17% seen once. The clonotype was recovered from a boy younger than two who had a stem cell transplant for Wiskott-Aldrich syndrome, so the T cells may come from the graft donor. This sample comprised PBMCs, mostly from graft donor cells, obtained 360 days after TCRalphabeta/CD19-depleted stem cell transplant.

CDR3 in DNA: TGTGCCAGCCAGGGGCAAAGCACAGATACGCAGTATTTT. As protein: CASQGQSTDTQYF. The chain uses TRBV7-9 and TRBJ2-3; a possible D gene is TRBD1 (6 bases). Germline V gene sequence: CDR1 SEHNR, CDR2 FQNEAQ (reference sequence). This CDR3 has 13 residues. The ends were cut back, 8 bases at V and 0 bases at J, with 9 bases in the middle.